This T cell receptor (beta chain) is from a study of early T cells in non-severe SARS-CoV-2 infection. Whole-study context: Investigators sequenced bulk RNA drawn from unsorted whole blood, and chains remained unpaired.

In TCRdb, the 5' RACE reads were re-called with MiXCR into one record per CDR3 protein. Among about 38,000 distinct CDR3 sequences, 3.5% to 5% were seen once, and the ten largest hold around 16%. This clonotype has ten or more counts. What it binds is unknown. Study-wide results and caveats: A preference for anti-spike CD8 responses marked VDJdb matching, which missed private and CD4 specificities.

The CDR3 spans 13 residues. Germline CDR1 reads SGHRS; CDR2 reads YFSETQ. V was trimmed by 0 bases and J by 4 bases, leaving 4 bases between them. V usage is TRBV5-1 and J usage is TRBJ2-2; D unclear. The source material was whole blood. The receptor's source is an adult who was a healthcare worker with PCR-confirmed SARS-CoV-2 infection or an uninfected control (not recorded which). CDR3 sequence (DNA): TGCGCCAGCAGCTTGGCTCGCACCGGGGAGCTGTTTTTT. Translated, it gives CASSLARTGELFF.